The subject of this entry is one T cell receptor (beta chain). This specimen belongs to a study of blood T cell repertoires in COVID-19. The wider study: T cells, B-cell-depleted T cells, or PBMCs provided the cDNA or gDNA that served as material.

Original processing methods: It was from reference gene primer amplification that nucleated cell counts were estimated. Clones were read by immunoSEQ multiplex PCR, and TCRdb kept only the in-frame ones, dropping some. For V, J and clone size, that table is used; D and trimming come from the DNA. The sample comprises more than 300,000 clones, just over 85% of which are singletons, and about 9.4% rests with the top ten. All enrollees were roughly 18 to 89 years old and from about two dozen US areas. Cohorts were based on clinical histories the participants reported. The CDR3 is made up of 15 amino acids. V was pared by 1 base and J by 5 bases, with 15 bases between. Germline loops: CDR1 SGDLS, CDR2 YYNGEE.

Specimen: PBMCs or T cells enriched from blood (not recorded which). This receptor was obtained from a young woman who had recovered from COVID-19. This chain links TRBV9 with TRBJ2-5; D may be TRBD2 (5 bases). CDR3 region: CASSVTPGIGETQYF. For the CDR3, the DNA is TGTGCCAGCAGCGTAACACCGGGAATTGGGGAGACCCAGTACTTC.